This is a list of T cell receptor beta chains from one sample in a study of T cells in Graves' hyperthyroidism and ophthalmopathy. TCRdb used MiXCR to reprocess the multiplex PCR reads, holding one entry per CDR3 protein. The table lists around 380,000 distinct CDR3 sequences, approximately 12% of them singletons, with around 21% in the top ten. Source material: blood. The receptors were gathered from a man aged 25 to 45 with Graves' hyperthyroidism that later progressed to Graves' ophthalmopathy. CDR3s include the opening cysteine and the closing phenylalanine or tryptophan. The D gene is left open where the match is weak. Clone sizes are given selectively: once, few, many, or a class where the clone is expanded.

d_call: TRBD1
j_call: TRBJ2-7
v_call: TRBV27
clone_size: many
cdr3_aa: CASSDPGTGAEQYF
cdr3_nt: TGTGCCAGCAGTGATCCCGGGACAGGGGCCGAGCAGTACTTC

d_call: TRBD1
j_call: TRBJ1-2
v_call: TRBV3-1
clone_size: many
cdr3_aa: CASSRLGTDYGYTF
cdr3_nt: TGTGCCAGCAGCCGGCTCGGGACAGACTATGGCTACACCTTC

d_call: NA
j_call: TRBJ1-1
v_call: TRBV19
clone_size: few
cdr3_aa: CASSIIGQRAVEAFF
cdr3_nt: TGTGCCAGTAGTATAATCGGTCAAAGAGCTGTTGAAGCTTTCTTT

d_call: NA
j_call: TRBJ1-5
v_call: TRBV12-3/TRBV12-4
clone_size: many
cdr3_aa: CASNIGGPYQPQHF
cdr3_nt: TGTGCCAGCAACATCGGGGGACCCTATCAGCCCCAGCATTTT

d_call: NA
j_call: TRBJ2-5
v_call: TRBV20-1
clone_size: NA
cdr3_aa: CSARLPGRGGETQYF
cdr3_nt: TGCAGTGCTAGATTACCCGGGAGAGGCGGGGAGACCCAGTACTTC

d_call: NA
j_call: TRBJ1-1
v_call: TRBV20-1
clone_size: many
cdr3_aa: CSAINRKNTEAFF
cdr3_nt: TGCAGTGCTATTAACAGGAAGAACACTGAAGCTTTCTTT

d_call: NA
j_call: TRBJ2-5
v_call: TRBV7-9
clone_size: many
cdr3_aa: CASSPWLASGTQYF
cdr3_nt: TGTGCCAGCAGCCCGTGGCTAGCGAGTGGGACCCAGTACTTC

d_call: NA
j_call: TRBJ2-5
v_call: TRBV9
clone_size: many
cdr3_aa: CASSTGSQETQYF
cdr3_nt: TGTGCCAGCAGCACGGGGAGCCAAGAGACCCAGTACTTC

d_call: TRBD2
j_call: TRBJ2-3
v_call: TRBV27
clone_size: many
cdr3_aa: CASSLIAGGPTDTQYF
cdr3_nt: TGTGCCAGCAGTTTAATAGCGGGGGGGCCCACCGATACGCAGTATTTT

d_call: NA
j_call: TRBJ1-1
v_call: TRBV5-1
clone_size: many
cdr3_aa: CASRRESTEAFF
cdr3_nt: TGCGCCAGCAGGAGGGAGAGTACTGAAGCTTTCTTT

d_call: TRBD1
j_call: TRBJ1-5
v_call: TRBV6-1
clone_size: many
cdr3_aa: CASSEQGAGQPQHF
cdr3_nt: TGTGCCAGCAGTGAACAGGGGGCCGGACAGCCCCAGCATTTT

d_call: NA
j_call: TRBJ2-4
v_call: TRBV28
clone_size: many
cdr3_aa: CATRPLHRDINIQYF
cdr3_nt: TGTGCCACCAGACCACTACACCGGGACATAAACATTCAGTACTTC

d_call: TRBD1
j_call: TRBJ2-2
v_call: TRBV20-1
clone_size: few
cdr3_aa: CSADRDNTGELFF
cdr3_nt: TGCAGTGCGGACAGGGATAACACCGGGGAGCTGTTTTTT

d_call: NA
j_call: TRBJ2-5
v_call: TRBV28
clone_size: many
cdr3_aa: CASSYRLADYQETQYF
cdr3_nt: TGTGCCAGCAGTTATCGCCTAGCAGATTACCAAGAGACCCAGTACTTC

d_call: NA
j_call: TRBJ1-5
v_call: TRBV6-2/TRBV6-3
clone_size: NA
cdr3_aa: CASRPGTPESQPQHF
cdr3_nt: TGTGCCAGCAGACCCGGGACACCTGAATCACAGCCCCAGCATTTT

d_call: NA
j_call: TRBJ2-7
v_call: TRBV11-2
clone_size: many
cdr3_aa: CASSLRQFYEQYF
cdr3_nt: TGTGCCAGCAGCTTACGACAGTTTTACGAGCAGTACTTC

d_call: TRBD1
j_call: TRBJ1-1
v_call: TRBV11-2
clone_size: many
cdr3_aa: CASSLLRDSPTAFF
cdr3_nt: TGTGCCAGCAGCTTGCTCCGGGACAGCCCTACCGCTTTCTTT

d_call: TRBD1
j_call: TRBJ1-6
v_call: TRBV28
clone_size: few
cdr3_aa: CASRPTGGANSPLHF
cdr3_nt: TGTGCCAGCAGGCCAACAGGGGGCGCAAATTCACCCCTCCACTTT

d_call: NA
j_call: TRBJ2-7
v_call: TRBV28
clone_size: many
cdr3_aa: CASTEEGHLSSYEQYF
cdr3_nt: TGTGCCAGCACCGAGGAGGGACACTTGAGCTCCTACGAGCAGTACTTC

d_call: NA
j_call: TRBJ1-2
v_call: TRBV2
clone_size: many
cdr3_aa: CASSESGGAGGYTF
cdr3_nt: TGTGCCAGCAGTGAATCAGGAGGGGCCGGTGGCTACACCTTC

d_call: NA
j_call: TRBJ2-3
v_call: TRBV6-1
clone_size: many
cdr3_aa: CASSYSAADTQYF
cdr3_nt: TGTGCCAGCAGTTACAGCGCGGCGGATACGCAGTATTTT

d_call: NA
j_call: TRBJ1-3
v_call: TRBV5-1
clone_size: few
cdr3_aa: CASSLGGRTARNTIYF
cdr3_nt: TGCGCCAGCAGCTTGGGTGGCCGGACAGCTAGAAACACCATATATTTT

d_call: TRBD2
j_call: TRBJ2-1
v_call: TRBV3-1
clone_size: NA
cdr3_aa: CASTQRTSGGAYNEQFF
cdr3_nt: TGTGCCAGCACCCAAAGGACTAGCGGGGGGGCATACAATGAGCAGTTCTTC

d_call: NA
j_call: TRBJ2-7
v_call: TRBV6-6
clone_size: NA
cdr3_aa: CASSYSEGGGYEQYF
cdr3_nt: TGTGCCAGCAGTTACTCGGAGGGGGGGGGCTACGAGCAGTACTTC

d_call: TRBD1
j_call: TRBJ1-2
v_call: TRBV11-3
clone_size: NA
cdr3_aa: CARSSRRDRVGGYTF
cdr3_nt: TGTGCCCGCAGCTCCCGCCGGGACAGGGTGGGCGGCTACACCTTC

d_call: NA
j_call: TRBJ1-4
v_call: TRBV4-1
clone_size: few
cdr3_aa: CASSQEISGNPTNEKLFF
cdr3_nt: TGCGCCAGCAGCCAAGAGATATCGGGGAACCCAACTAATGAAAAACTGTTTTTT

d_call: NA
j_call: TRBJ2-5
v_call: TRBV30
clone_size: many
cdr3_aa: CAWSPGGETQYF
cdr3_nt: TGTGCCTGGAGTCCCGGAGGAGAGACCCAGTACTTC

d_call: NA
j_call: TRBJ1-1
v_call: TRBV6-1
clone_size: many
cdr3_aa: CASSYGGGMNTEAFF
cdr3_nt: TGTGCCAGCAGTTACGGCGGGGGCATGAACACTGAAGCTTTCTTT

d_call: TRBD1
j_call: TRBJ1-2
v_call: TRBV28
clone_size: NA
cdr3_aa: CASSLGQGSHGYTF
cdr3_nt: TGTGCCAGCAGTCTCGGACAGGGCAGTCATGGCTACACCTTC